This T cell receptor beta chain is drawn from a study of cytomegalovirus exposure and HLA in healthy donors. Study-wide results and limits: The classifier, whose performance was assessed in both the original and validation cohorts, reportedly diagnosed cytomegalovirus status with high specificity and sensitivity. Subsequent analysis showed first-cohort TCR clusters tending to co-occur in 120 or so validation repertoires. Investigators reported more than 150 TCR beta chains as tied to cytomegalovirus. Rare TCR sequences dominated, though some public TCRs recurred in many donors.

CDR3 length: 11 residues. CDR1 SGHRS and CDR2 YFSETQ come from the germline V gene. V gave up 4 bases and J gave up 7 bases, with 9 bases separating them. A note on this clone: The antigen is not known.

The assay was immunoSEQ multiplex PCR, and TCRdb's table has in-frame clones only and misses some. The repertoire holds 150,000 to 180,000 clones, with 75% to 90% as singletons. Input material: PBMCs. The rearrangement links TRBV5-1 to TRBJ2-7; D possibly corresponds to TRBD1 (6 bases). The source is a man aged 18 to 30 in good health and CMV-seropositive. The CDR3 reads CASSPGTEQYF. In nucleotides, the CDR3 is TGCGCCAGCAGCCCAGGGACAGAGCAGTACTTC.